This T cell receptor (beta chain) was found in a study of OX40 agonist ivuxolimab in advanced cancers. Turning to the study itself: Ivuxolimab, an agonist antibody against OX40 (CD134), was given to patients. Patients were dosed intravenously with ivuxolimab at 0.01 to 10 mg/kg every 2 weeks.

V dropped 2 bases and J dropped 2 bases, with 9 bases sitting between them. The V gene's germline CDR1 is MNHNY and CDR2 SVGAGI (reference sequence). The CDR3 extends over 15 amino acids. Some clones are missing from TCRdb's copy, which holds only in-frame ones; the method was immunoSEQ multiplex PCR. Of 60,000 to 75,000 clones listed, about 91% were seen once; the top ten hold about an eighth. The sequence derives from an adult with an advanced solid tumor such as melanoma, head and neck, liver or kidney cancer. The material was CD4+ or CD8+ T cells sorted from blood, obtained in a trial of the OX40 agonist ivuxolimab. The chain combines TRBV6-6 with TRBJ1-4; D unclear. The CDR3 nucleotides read TGTGCCAGCAGTTACCCAGGAGCGACTAATGAAAAACTGTTTTTT. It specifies CASSYPGATNEKLFF.